The T cell receptor beta chain under discussion was sequenced for a study of tumor and adjacent non-tumor tissue in lung cancer. About the study: Patients were aged roughly 30 to 76, about ten men and about five women, stage I to III.

This sample's RNA came from whole unsorted tissue. This clonotype was recorded at least ten times. Its cognate antigen is unknown. Germline CDR1 and CDR2: SGHAT and FQNNGV. The CDR3 has 16 residues. V lost 6 bases to trimming and J lost 1 base, with 17 bases between them. Three rounds of nested PCR, following a modified ARM-PCR protocol, produced the TCRbeta library. TCRdb independently ran MiXCR on the multiplex PCR reads; one entry per CDR3 protein. The sample has 200,000 or so distinct CDR3 sequences, 70% to 75% seen once. Study-wide results and limits: TCR diversity was significantly greater in tumor than normal lung tissue. In normal lung, the top 100 clones were significantly more dominant than in tumor.

This receptor was obtained from a man aged 60-69 years with non-small cell lung cancer. The specimen sequenced was lung tumor tissue. The chain joins TRBV11-2 to TRBJ2-3, with a weak D call TRBD2 (7 bases). The CDR3 spells CASRDRGARGTDTQYF. Written as DNA, the CDR3 is TGTGCCAGCAGGGATCGGGGGGCGCGGGGCACAGATACGCAGTATTTT. Together with reference TRBV11-2 and TRBJ2-3, the CDR3 gives the full variable domain: EAGVAQSPRYKIIEKRQSVAFWCNPISGHATLYWYQQILGQGPKLLIQFQNNGVVDDSQLPKDRFSAERLKGVDSTLKIQPAKLEDSAVYLCASRDRGARGTDTQYFGPGTRLTVL.